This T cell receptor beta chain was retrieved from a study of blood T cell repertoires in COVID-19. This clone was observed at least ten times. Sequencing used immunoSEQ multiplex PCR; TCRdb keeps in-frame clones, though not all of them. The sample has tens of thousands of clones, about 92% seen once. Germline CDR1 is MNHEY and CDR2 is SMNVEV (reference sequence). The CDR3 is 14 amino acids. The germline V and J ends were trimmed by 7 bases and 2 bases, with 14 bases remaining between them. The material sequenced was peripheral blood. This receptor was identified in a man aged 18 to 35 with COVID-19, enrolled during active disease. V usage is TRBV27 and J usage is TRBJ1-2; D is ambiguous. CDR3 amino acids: CASKPGERNYGYTF. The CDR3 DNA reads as TGTGCCAGCAAACCGGGAGAAAGAAACTATGGCTACACCTTC.